Below, 25 T cell receptor beta chains from the same sample are listed, as sequenced in a study of cytomegalovirus exposure and HLA in healthy donors. PCR was performed using 60 Vbeta and 13 Jbeta primers. The table came from immunoSEQ multiplex PCR; TCRdb's copy has only in-frame clones and leaves some out. The sample yields some 95,000 clones, roughly 80% seen once. Sequencing was done on a sample of PBMCs. These TCRs come from a man in his forties or fifties in good health and CMV-seropositive.

The V and J genes are TRBV6-5 and TRBJ2-7; 9 nucleotides agree with TRBD1. With V trimmed by 5 bases and J by 4 bases, 6 bases remained unmatched. Germline CDR1 is MNHEY and CDR2 is SVGAGI. This CDR3 comprises 14 residues. CDR3 DNA: TGTGCCAGCAGTCCCGGGACAGGGTGGTACGAGCAGTACTTC. Translated: CASSPGTGWYEQYF.

This chain joins TRBV19 and TRBJ2-1, with 8 bases identical to TRBD1. CDR3 length: 20 residues. CDR1 is LNHDA and CDR2 is SQIVND in the germline V gene (reference sequence). The V segment lost 6 bases and the J segment 7 bases; nucleotides outside the gene matches: 26. The CDR3 here is CASSGVPAADRVRVRNEQFF. Here the CDR3 DNA reads TGTGCCAGTAGCGGAGTTCCGGCCGCGGACAGGGTTAGAGTTAGGAATGAGCAGTTCTTC.

The V and J genes are TRBV5-1 and TRBJ2-3, with 8 bases fitting TRBD2. J gave up 4 bases and V 2 bases, and 3 bases lay outside the gene matches. CDR3 size: 14 residues. Germline CDR1 is SGHRS and CDR2 is YFSETQ. The CDR3 spells CASSLGAGADTQYF. CDR3 nucleotide sequence: TGCGCCAGCAGCTTAGGAGCGGGGGCAGATACGCAGTATTTT.

On this clone: At one of its ends the junction is not consistent with the germline gene, which may arise from a read error. This rearrangement joins TRBV6-4 to TRBJ1-2; possibly TRBD1 for D (6 bases). Germline assignment: CDR1 MRHNA and CDR2 SNTAGT. This CDR3 has 12 amino acids. The CDR3 sequence: CASSETGLGYPF. CDR3 nucleotides: TGTGCCAGCAGTGAAACAGGGCTCGGCTACCCCTTC.

The chain couples TRBV7-2 to TRBJ2-7, with a possible D match to TRBD2 (5 bases). This CDR3 has 16 residues. CDR1 is SGHTA, CDR2 FQGNSA, per germline. Trimming cost V 1 base and J 0 bases, with 13 bases left between them. The chain's CDR3 is CASSLDRTYSSYEQYF. The CDR3 nucleotides are TGTGCCAGCAGCTTAGACCGGACTTACAGCTCCTACGAGCAGTACTTC.

V usage is TRBV10-1 and J usage is TRBJ2-7; D unresolved. The V gene's germline CDR1 is WNHNN and CDR2 SYGVQD (reference sequence). V was clipped by 3 bases and J by 9 bases, with 18 bases between them. CDR3 size: 14 residues. The CDR3 loop reads CASSDITWHSSQYF. CDR3 DNA: TGCGCCAGCAGTGATATTACCTGGCATTCCTCGCAGTACTTC.

This clone was counted only a few times. The J gene is TRBJ2-1, the V gene TRBV27; 8 nucleotides align to TRBD2. Germline V CDR1 and CDR2: MNHEY, SMNVEV (reference sequence). V trimming: 5 bases; J trimming: 1 base; junction bases outside the gene matches: 4. This CDR3 spans 15 amino acids. The CDR3 nucleotides read TGTGCCAGCAGTGTGGGACTAGAGTCCTACAATGAGCAGTTCTTC. This encodes CASSVGLESYNEQFF.

Turning to this clone: Mismatch with germline at one junction end may stem from a read error. This chain connects TRBV2 to TRBJ1-5; D perhaps matches TRBD1 (5 bases). Per germline, CDR1 SNHLY and CDR2 FYNNEI. The CDR3 contains 12 residues. The CDR3 spells CASRTDDQPQNF. CDR3 nucleotide sequence: TGTGCCAGCAGGACAGACGACCAGCCCCAGAATTTT.

V gene TRBV7-2 combines with J gene TRBJ1-4; a weak D match, TRBD1 (6 bases). CDR1 is SGHTA and CDR2 is FQGNSA in the germline V gene. V was trimmed by 3 bases and J by 0 bases, leaving 11 bases between them. This CDR3 has 16 residues. CDR3 sequence reads: CASSFRGQATNEKLFF. In DNA form, the CDR3 reads TGTGCCAGCAGCTTTAGGGGACAAGCAACTAATGAAAAACTGTTTTTT.

The chain employs TRBV18 and TRBJ1-1; 8 bases map to TRBD1. The CDR3 loop spans 15 amino acids. The germline V gene encodes CDR1 KGHSH and CDR2 LQKENI. V shed 3 bases and J 0 bases; nucleotides not matched to a gene: 3. Here the CDR3 DNA reads TGTGCCAGCTCACCGGGGACAGGTCTGAACACTGAAGCTTTCTTT. This encodes CASSPGTGLNTEAFF. The variable domain in full, completed from reference TRBV18 and TRBJ1-1, reads NAGVMQNPRHLVRRRGQEARLRCSPMKGHSHVYWYRQLPEEGLKFMVYLQKENIIDESGMPKERFSAEFPKEGPSILRIQQVVRGDSAAYFCASSPGTGLNTEAFFGQGTRLTVV.

The chain uses TRBV5-4 and TRBJ1-1; no definite D call. Germline CDR1 SGHNT, CDR2 YYREEE (reference sequence). The V and J ends lost 5 bases and 10 bases respectively, with 15 bases between them. The CDR3 totals 12 residues. As DNA, the CDR3 is TGTGCCAGCAGTGCGGGAGGGCAGTCAGCTTTCTTT. Translation gives CASSAGGQSAFF.

Note on this clone: Other DNA sequences within the sample encode an identical CDR3. CDR3 residues: CASSQDGGLAGGETQYF. CDR3 nucleotides: TGTGCCAGCAGCCAAGATGGTGGACTAGCGGGGGGGGAGACCCAGTACTTC. This sequence joins TRBV4-2 and TRBJ2-5; 15 nucleotides match TRBD2. CDR1 and CDR2 from the germline V gene are LGHNA and YNFKEQ. CDR3 length: 17 residues. Trimming took 0 bases from V and 5 from J; bases not matched to a gene: 4.

This clone has more than one count but fewer than ten. The J gene is TRBJ1-5, the V gene TRBV19; perhaps TRBD1 as D (5 bases). CDR1 LNHDA and CDR2 SQIVND come from the germline V gene (reference sequence). V was cut by 5 bases and J by 1 base, with 12 bases left in between. The CDR3 loop spans 15 amino acids. CDR3 bases: TGTGCCAGTAGTCGTCAGGGTGAGAGCAATCAGCCCCAGCATTTT. Its protein product is CASSRQGESNQPQHF.

This sequence joins TRBV6-5 and TRBJ2-5; 8 bases are shared with TRBD2. Germline V gene sequence: CDR1 MNHEY, CDR2 SVGAGI. J lost 9 bases, V lost 2 bases, and 8 bases had no gene match. The CDR3 has 14 residues. CDR3 region: CASSYGTPRGAQYF. The CDR3 nucleotides are TGTGCCAGCAGTTACGGGACTCCGCGGGGGGCCCAGTACTTC.

This chain uses TRBV4-1 with TRBJ2-2; 8 bases fit TRBD2. The CDR3 loop spans 15 amino acids. Germline-derived CDR1 and CDR2 are MGHRA and YSYEKL. Germline trimming cut 5 bases from V and 0 bases from J; bases unmatched to any gene: 2. The CDR3 protein is CASSFSGANTGELFF. CDR3 DNA: TGCGCCAGCAGCTTTAGCGGGGCGAACACCGGGGAGCTGTTTTTT.

The chain joins TRBV5-6 to TRBJ1-2; D gene unclear. The germline V gene encodes CDR1 SGHDT and CDR2 YYEEEE. V lost 2 bases and J 8 bases, leaving 16 bases between the germline ends. The CDR3 spans 14 residues. The CDR3 loop reads CASSLPLDGGGYTF. The CDR3 DNA reads TGTGCCAGCAGCTTACCTTTAGATGGAGGCGGCTACACCTTC.

This clone has a handful of counts. The genes are TRBV30 and TRBJ1-4; D unclear. The CDR3 consists of 12 residues. Between the trimmed V and J ends, which lost 1 base and 10 bases, there was a span of 10 bases. The germline CDR1 and CDR2 sequences are GTSNPN and SVGIG (reference sequence). The CDR3 region is CAWSGTGRKLFF. The CDR3 region has the DNA TGTGCCTGGAGTGGAACGGGTCGAAAACTGTTTTTT.

This clone is a singleton in its sample. This rearrangement joins TRBV28 to TRBJ1-1; D is undetermined. Between the trimmed V and J ends, which lost 7 bases and 7 bases, there was a span of 28 bases. Germline V gene sequence: CDR1 MDHEN, CDR2 SYDVKM. This CDR3 has 17 amino acids. The CDR3 nucleotides read TGTGCCAGCACCCCACTTCCACTAATCGGGGAGATAAGTGAAGCTTTCTTT. Residues: CASTPLPLIGEISEAFF.

The chain carries TRBV4-3 and TRBJ2-3; perhaps TRBD2 as D (6 bases). V lost 0 bases and J lost 1, with 17 bases in between. The CDR3 totals 18 residues. Germline loops: CDR1 LGHNA, CDR2 YSLEER. The CDR3 coding sequence is TGCGCCAGCAGCCAAGATCGCGGGGCCGCTGATGGCACAGATACGCAGTATTTT. Protein sequence: CASSQDRGAADGTDTQYF.

This chain uses TRBV2 with TRBJ1-6, with TRBD1 as a possible D gene (6 bases). The germline V gene encodes CDR1 SNHLY and CDR2 FYNNEI. The CDR3 loop spans 15 amino acids. V shed 8 bases and J shed 7 bases, with 18 bases lying between them. The CDR3 DNA is TGTGCCAGCCAAGATTCCGGGACAACGAATTCACCCCTCCACTTT. Translating it yields CASQDSGTTNSPLHF.

Here the CDR3 reads CASSLDGETQYF. The CDR3 bases are TGTGCCAGCAGCTTAGACGGTGAGACCCAGTACTTC. The chain combines TRBV7-2 with TRBJ2-5; D is uncertain. CDR1 and CDR2 from the germline V gene are SGHTA and FQGNSA. Trimming left V 1 base short and J 5 bases short, with 5 bases between. This CDR3 has 12 residues.

The rearrangement links TRBV7-3 to TRBJ1-2, with D maybe TRBD1 (5 bases). The V and J ends lost 0 bases and 2 bases respectively, with 10 bases between them. This CDR3 is 15 amino acids long. CDR1 is SGHTA, CDR2 FQGTGA, per germline. The CDR3 region has the DNA TGTGCCAGCAGCTTAACAGGGGTAACCAACTATGGCTACACCTTC. Translating it yields CASSLTGVTNYGYTF.

The chain uses TRBV19 and TRBJ1-4; 7 bases map to TRBD1. V shed 5 bases and J 4 bases; nucleotides not matched to a gene: 7. This CDR3 region has 15 residues. CDR1 is LNHDA, CDR2 SQIVND, per germline (reference sequence). CDR3 DNA sequence: TGTGCCAGTAGTGACCGGGACAGTATTAATGAAAAACTGTTTTTT. It codes for CASSDRDSINEKLFF. The full variable domain, with the rest looked up from reference TRBV19 and TRBJ1-4, is DGGITQSPKYLFRKEGQNVTLSCEQNLNHDAMYWYRQDPGQGLRLIYYSQIVNDFQKGDIAEGYSVSREKKESFPLTVTSAQKNPTAFYLCASSDRDSINEKLFFGSGTQLSVL.

The V gene is TRBV30, the J gene TRBJ2-7; no clear D gene. The germline CDR1 and CDR2 sequences are GTSNPN and SVGIG (reference sequence). The CDR3 is 12 amino acids. V lost 3 bases, J lost 5 bases, and 11 bases lay in between. CDR3 DNA sequence: TGTGCCTGGAGGCTGGCTCCCAACGAGCAGTACTTC. Translation gives CAWRLAPNEQYF. The full variable domain, rest sourced from reference TRBV30 and TRBJ2-7, is SQTIHQWPATLVQPVGSPLSLECTVEGTSNPNLYWYRQAAGRGLQLLFYSVGIGQISSEVPQNLSASRPQDRQFILSSKKLLLSDSGFYLCAWRLAPNEQYFGPGTRLTVT.

The rearrangement links TRBV2 to TRBJ2-5, with 9 bases lining up with TRBD1. CDR1 is SNHLY, CDR2 FYNNEI, per germline. The length of the CDR3 is 18 residues. V was clipped by 4 bases and J by 0 bases; unmatched bases: 12. In DNA, the CDR3 is TGTGCCAGCAGTGCGGACAGGGGACAGACCAGGTACCAAGAGACCCAGTACTTC. Protein: CASSADRGQTRYQETQYF. Filled out from reference TRBV2 and TRBJ2-5, the complete variable domain reads EPEVTQTPSHQVTQMGQEVILRCVPISNHLYFYWYRQILGQKVEFLVSFYNNEISEKSEIFDDQFSVERPDGSNFTLKIRSTKLEDSAMYFCASSADRGQTRYQETQYFGPGTRLLVL.